The T cell receptor beta chain under discussion was sequenced for a study of OX40 agonist ivuxolimab in advanced cancers. The CDR3 covers 11 residues. Trimming shortened V by 2 bases and J by 5 bases, and 3 bases separated the two germline ends. The germline CDR1 and CDR2 sequences are SEHNR and FQNEAQ (reference sequence). The protocol was immunoSEQ multiplex PCR, while the TCRdb copy is restricted to in-frame clones and leaves out a portion. The table shows tens of thousands of clones, with 87% occurring only once. This sequence was found in an adult with an advanced solid tumor such as melanoma, head and neck, liver or kidney cancer. Specimen: CD4+ or CD8+ T cells sorted from blood, collected in a trial of the OX40 agonist ivuxolimab. The J gene is TRBJ2-5, the V gene TRBV7-9; D unclear. CDR3 residues: CASSLMETQYF. The CDR3, as DNA: TGTGCCAGCAGCTTAATGGAGACCCAGTACTTC.